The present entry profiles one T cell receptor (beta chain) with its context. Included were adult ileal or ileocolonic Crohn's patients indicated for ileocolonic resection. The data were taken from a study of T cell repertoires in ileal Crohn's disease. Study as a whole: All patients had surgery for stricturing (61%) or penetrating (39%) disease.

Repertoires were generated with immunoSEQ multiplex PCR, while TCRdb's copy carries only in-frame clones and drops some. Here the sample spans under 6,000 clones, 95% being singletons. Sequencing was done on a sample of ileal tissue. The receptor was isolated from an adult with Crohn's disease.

CDR3 protein: CASSPTGFREAFF. The CDR3 coding sequence is TGCGCCAGCAGTCCAACGGGTTTTAGGGAAGCTTTCTTT. The chain uses TRBV4-1 and TRBJ1-1; D uncertain. This CDR3 spans 13 amino acids. Germline CDR1 reads MGHRA; CDR2 reads YSYEKL. V was pared by 6 bases and J by 8 bases, with 16 bases between.